These T cell receptor beta chains were read from a single sample in a study of cytotoxic CD8 clonotypes in ibrutinib-treated CLL. Sequencing used immunoSEQ multiplex PCR; TCRdb keeps in-frame clones, though not all of them. The sample lists around 140,000 clones; about 72% were seen once. This specimen consisted of PBMCs, obtained after 12 months of ibrutinib treatment. The receptor set was obtained from a human donor with chronic lymphocytic leukemia. Each CDR3 is given with its conserved first and last residue. The order of the fields is CDR3 length, J gene, D gene, V gene, clone size, CDR3 DNA, CDR3 protein. D genes are given only for firm matches. Rows may omit the clone size; those that give it use once, few, many or a size class.

CDR3 length: 14
J gene: TRBJ1-2
D gene: NA
V gene: TRBV6-1
clone size: NA
CDR3 DNA: TGTGCCAGCAGTCGGGACCGAACTAACTATGGCTACACCTTC
CDR3 protein: CASSRDRTNYGYTF

CDR3 length: 12
J gene: TRBJ1-1
D gene: NA
V gene: TRBV18
clone size: NA
CDR3 DNA: TGTGCCAGCTCACCACGGCAGGTAGAAGCTTTCTTT
CDR3 protein: CASSPRQVEAFF

CDR3 length: 15
J gene: TRBJ2-7
D gene: NA
V gene: TRBV27
clone size: NA
CDR3 DNA: TGTGCCAGCAGTTTAAGGGGGGGGAGAGACTACGAGCAGTACTTC
CDR3 protein: CASSLRGGRDYEQYF

CDR3 length: 11
J gene: TRBJ2-7
D gene: NA
V gene: TRBV2
clone size: NA
CDR3 DNA: TGTGCCAGCAGGGAATACTACGAGCAGTACTTC
CDR3 protein: CASREYYEQYF

CDR3 length: 15
J gene: TRBJ1-1
D gene: NA
V gene: TRBV6-5
clone size: NA
CDR3 DNA: TGTGCCAGCAGTTATGCAGGACGGGTAAGGACTGAAGCTTTCTTT
CDR3 protein: CASSYAGRVRTEAFF

CDR3 length: 16
J gene: TRBJ2-7
D gene: NA
V gene: TRBV12-2
clone size: NA
CDR3 DNA: TGTGCAAGTCGAAATGGGACTAGCGGGACCCGCTACGAGCAGTACTTC
CDR3 protein: CASRNGTSGTRYEQYF

CDR3 length: 14
J gene: TRBJ2-1
D gene: NA
V gene: TRBV9
clone size: NA
CDR3 DNA: TGTGCCAGCACTCGGGGCGGGACGGTCGATGAGCAGTTCTTC
CDR3 protein: CASTRGGTVDEQFF

CDR3 length: 15
J gene: TRBJ2-7
D gene: NA
V gene: TRBV7-9
clone size: NA
CDR3 DNA: TGTGCCAGCAGCGAAATCGGGCGGGATCGGTTCGAGCAGTACTTC
CDR3 protein: CASSEIGRDRFEQYF

CDR3 length: 15
J gene: TRBJ1-3
D gene: NA
V gene: TRBV21-1
clone size: NA
CDR3 DNA: TGTGCCAGCCAAGGGGAGGAGCACTCTGGAAACACCATATATTTT
CDR3 protein: CASQGEEHSGNTIYF

CDR3 length: 13
J gene: TRBJ1-2
D gene: NA
V gene: TRBV14
clone size: many
CDR3 DNA: TGTGCCAGCAGCCCTATCAGGAACTATGGCTACACCTTC
CDR3 protein: CASSPIRNYGYTF

CDR3 length: 14
J gene: TRBJ1-2
D gene: NA
V gene: TRBV28
clone size: once
CDR3 DNA: TGTGCCAGCAGTTTGAATTTGGGTAGGGGCGGCTACACCTTC
CDR3 protein: CASSLNLGRGGYTF

CDR3 length: 15
J gene: TRBJ1-5
D gene: TRBD1
V gene: TRBV28
clone size: NA
CDR3 DNA: TGTGCCAGCGGCTACCGGGACAGGGGCAATCAGCCCCAGCATTTT
CDR3 protein: CASGYRDRGNQPQHF

CDR3 length: 16
J gene: TRBJ1-5
D gene: NA
V gene: TRBV6-1
clone size: once
CDR3 DNA: TGTGCCAGCAGTGGTCAGAACCCGAATAGCAATCAGCCCCAGCATTTT
CDR3 protein: CASSGQNPNSNQPQHF

CDR3 length: 15
J gene: TRBJ2-7
D gene: NA
V gene: TRBV7-9
clone size: NA
CDR3 DNA: TGTGCCAGCAGCGACTGGAGGGTAAGCTCCTACGAGCAGTACTTC
CDR3 protein: CASSDWRVSSYEQYF

CDR3 length: 11
J gene: TRBJ2-7
D gene: NA
V gene: TRBV6-5
clone size: NA
CDR3 DNA: TGTGCCAGCAGTTACGGGAGGGAGCAGTACTTC
CDR3 protein: CASSYGREQYF

CDR3 length: 17
J gene: TRBJ1-2
D gene: TRBD1
V gene: TRBV4-1
clone size: NA
CDR3 DNA: TGCGCCAGCAGCCCACAAGGAGCGACAGGGAGGAACTATGGCTACACCTTC
CDR3 protein: CASSPQGATGRNYGYTF

CDR3 length: 15
J gene: TRBJ2-7
D gene: NA
V gene: TRBV25-1
clone size: NA
CDR3 DNA: TGTGCCAGCACCGATACCCGCGAAAACCCCTACGAGCAGTACTTC
CDR3 protein: CASTDTRENPYEQYF

CDR3 length: 17
J gene: TRBJ2-7
D gene: TRBD2
V gene: TRBV13
clone size: NA
CDR3 DNA: TGTGCCAGCAGCTTTTTACTAGCGGGGGTTTCCTCCTACGAGCAGTACTTC
CDR3 protein: CASSFLLAGVSSYEQYF

CDR3 length: 16
J gene: TRBJ1-5
D gene: NA
V gene: TRBV7-2
clone size: NA
CDR3 DNA: TGTGCCAGCAGCTTAGCGGGACCGGGACCCAATCAGCCCCAGCATTTT
CDR3 protein: CASSLAGPGPNQPQHF

CDR3 length: 16
J gene: TRBJ1-3
D gene: TRBD1
V gene: TRBV5-1
clone size: once
CDR3 DNA: TGCGCCAGCAGCACACCCGGGACAGGGGCCGGAAACACCATATATTTT
CDR3 protein: CASSTPGTGAGNTIYF

CDR3 length: 14
J gene: TRBJ2-7
D gene: NA
V gene: TRBV27
clone size: NA
CDR3 DNA: TGTGCCAGCAGGCCCATACAGGGAATGGGCGAGCAGTACTTC
CDR3 protein: CASRPIQGMGEQYF

CDR3 length: 13
J gene: TRBJ2-7
D gene: NA
V gene: TRBV6-5
clone size: NA
CDR3 DNA: TGTGCCAGCAGTAGGCCCTGGCTGGACGAGCAGTACTTC
CDR3 protein: CASSRPWLDEQYF